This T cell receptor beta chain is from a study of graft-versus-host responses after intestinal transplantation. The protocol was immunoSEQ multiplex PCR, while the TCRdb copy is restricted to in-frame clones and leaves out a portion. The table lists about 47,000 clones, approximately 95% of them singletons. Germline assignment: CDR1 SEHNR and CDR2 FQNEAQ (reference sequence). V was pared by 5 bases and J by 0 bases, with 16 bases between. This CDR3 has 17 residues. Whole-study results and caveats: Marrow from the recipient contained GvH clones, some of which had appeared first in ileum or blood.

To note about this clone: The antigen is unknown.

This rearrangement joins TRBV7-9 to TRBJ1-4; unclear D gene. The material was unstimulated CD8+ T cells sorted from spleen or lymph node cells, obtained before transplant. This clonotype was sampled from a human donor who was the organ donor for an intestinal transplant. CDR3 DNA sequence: TGTGCCAGCAGCCACTCCCAGGCAGGCCCAACTAATGAAAAACTGTTTTTT. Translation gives CASSHSQAGPTNEKLFF.